This T cell receptor (beta chain) was documented in a study of T cells in women clearing cervical HPV infection. Trimming shortened V by 1 base and J by 1 base, and 9 bases separated the two germline ends. Looked up from germline, CDR1 is MNHNS and CDR2 is SASEGT. The CDR3 is 15 amino acids. About this clone: Coverage ceases 3 residues before the CDR3 finishes, and the germline J gene fills in the end.

Average input was 1200 ng genomic DNA for immunoSEQ TCR beta CDR3 amplification. Here immunoSEQ multiplex PCR was the method, and the copy in TCRdb shows in-frame clones only, minus some. The record lists about 30,000 clones, of which the ten most abundant hold roughly 3.6%. This clonotype was sampled from a woman aged 18 to 75 with a cervical HPV16 infection that either progressed to CIN3+ or cleared (not recorded which). The chain uses TRBV6-1 and TRBJ2-3; D is uncertain. Material: blood buffy coat. The CDR3 bases that were read are TGTGCCAGCAGTGAAGTGATCCGGGGCACAGATACG. Protein sequence: CASSEVIRGTDT. The entire CDR3 protein reads CASSEVIRGTDTQYF.